This T cell receptor (beta chain) emerged from a study of tumor-infiltrating lymphocytes in glioblastoma multiforme. A word on this clonotype: Germline and junction disagree at one end, which may indicate a read error.

There are 14 residues in the CDR3. Multiple V-beta primers and a C-beta primer amplified TCRB from RNA. TCRdb analysed the multiplex PCR reads with MiXCR anew, one entry per CDR3 protein. In the table there are some 32,000 distinct CDR3 sequences, around 55% of which are singletons. Sequenced sample: brain tumor tissue. The chain uses TRBV12-3 or TRBV12-4 and TRBJ2-1, with a possible D match to TRBD1 (6 bases). This receptor was identified in a male donor with glioblastoma. The CDR3 loop reads CALTQGTIYNEQFF. In DNA, the CDR3 is TGCGCCCTTACCCAGGGGACAATCTACAATGAGCAGTTCTTC.